This T cell receptor (beta chain) appears in the sequencing data of a study of radiation and T cells in renal cell carcinoma. In germline, CDR1 is SGHRS, CDR2 YFSETQ. The CDR3 totals 15 residues. V lost 4 bases, J lost 3 bases, and 16 bases lay in between. The time point was: baseline pretreatment blood. Treatment given: 15 Gy SBRT to primary tumor, nephrectomy 4 weeks later. Clones were read by immunoSEQ multiplex PCR, and TCRdb kept only the in-frame ones, dropping some. Of tens of thousands of clones detected, approximately 80% appear once; the ten largest clones hold 6% to 8%. This TCR came from a man in his sixties with renal cell carcinoma. The sequencing used blood, collected from a patient whose treatment included radiotherapy and nephrectomy. This rearrangement joins TRBV5-1 to TRBJ1-1; a possible D gene is TRBD1 (6 bases). CDR3 sequence reads: CASSPSTGVHTEAFF. The DNA of the CDR3 is TGCGCCAGCAGCCCCTCGACAGGAGTACACACTGAAGCTTTCTTT.